The TCR beta chain described here comes from a study of cytomegalovirus exposure and HLA in healthy donors. Whole-study context: Across 350 to 500 genotyped donors, about 80% landed in the Caucasian-associated ancestry cluster.

It was with 60 Vbeta and 13 Jbeta primers that the PCR ran. Source study methods: Approximately 11 million of the roughly 77 million unique TCR beta chains counted in a later analysis were shared. The method was immunoSEQ multiplex PCR; TCRdb's version includes in-frame clones alone and lacks a portion of them. V, J and clone size are those of that table, while D and trimming were read from the DNA. Found here are about 200,000 clones, under 90% of them singletons; the top ten hold roughly 0.098%. V lost 0 bases to trimming and J lost 5 bases; unmatched junction nucleotides: 7. The CDR3 runs 17 residues. Germline assignment: CDR1 LGHNA and CDR2 YNFKEQ.

This sequence was found in a boy aged 2 to 9 in good health and CMV-seronegative. Sequencing was performed on PBMCs. This chain connects TRBV4-2 to TRBJ2-3; TRBD2 matches 11 bases. The CDR3 sequence is CASSQDRLAGRGDTQYF. CDR3 in DNA: TGTGCCAGCAGCCAAGATCGACTAGCGGGGAGGGGAGATACGCAGTATTTT.